This T cell receptor beta chain was retrieved from a study of CD8+ T cells in alopecia areata (dated by TCRdb to between 2018 and 2020). Study-wide context: Treated patients were enrolled in an open-label pilot trial of oral tofacitinib at 5 to 10 mg twice daily for moderate-to-severe alopecia areata. Biopsies were taken from tofacitinib-treated patients at baseline and again at 4 and 24 weeks into treatment, and several of those patients also had a later scalp biopsy. On the human side, TCRbeta sequencing was run on scalp tissue and on sorted CD4+ and CD8+ peripheral blood T cells from healthy controls and from alopecia areata patients with either patchy or totalis/universalis disease. Patients received tofacitinib for 6 to 18 months and were then followed off drug for 6 months to check for delayed response and recurrence. In both human patients and the C3H/HeJ mouse model, the study applied high-throughput TCRbeta sequencing to look at T cell clonal expansion in alopecia areata. immunoSEQ multiplex PCR using 35 Vbeta forward primers and 13 Jbeta reverse primers was used to amplify TCRbeta CDR3 regions. The RNA source kit depended on sample type: the PAXgene miRNA kit for fixed scalp, the miRNeasy kit for PBMCs, and the RNeasy kit for mouse skin. Clonality in the scalp was compared among normal scalp (n=4), patchy alopecia areata scalp (n=8), and alopecia totalis/universalis scalp (n=8).

The time point label for this specimen denotes: baseline before oral tofacitinib. From alopecia areata patients, peripheral blood was collected along with lesional scalp punch biopsies. PBMCs were isolated by density centrifugation and stained for CD3, CD4 and CD8, and CD4+ and CD8+ T cells were sorted on a FACSAria. Including the terminal cysteine and phenylalanine, the CDR3 comprises 14 residues. Only the CDR3 part of the read is kept: 42 bases, read in frame from the first base. CDR1 and CDR2, looked up from the germline V gene (reference sequence), are GTSNPN and SVGIG. V is pared back by 1 base and J by 5 bases, with 14 bases lying between the germline termini. On this clone itself: No cognate antigen has been identified for it. No much larger clone is present one base from it, and per-base qualities are unavailable.

Overall results and qualifications from the work: Compared with normal scalp, lesional scalp had higher clonality and more expanded CD8+ clones, particularly in alopecia totalis/universalis, a pattern that suggests antigenic drive. Unlike mouse skin, which is dominated by gammadelta T cells, normal human skin has resident alphabeta T cells that are also sequenced, and this complicates analysis of the scalp TCR repertoire. Shared TCR sequences between patients were less evident than in mice, which may be partly attributable to HLA diversity in the patient population.

Libraries came from the immunoSEQ multiplex PCR assay. RNA was extracted from all samples and reverse transcribed into cDNA as template for TCR sequencing. First-strand cDNA was synthesized using SuperScript III with a 2:1 mix of oligo-dT and random hexamers. A synthetic immune receptor repertoire was used to gauge amplification bias, and whatever bias remained was removed computationally. In the original analysis: Raw reads were preprocessed to remove errors, and CDR3 was defined according to IMGT conventions as the region from the conserved cysteine to phenylalanine. Clonality was computed by normalizing Shannon entropy by log2 of the number of productive unique TCRs and subtracting the result from 1. Whether scalp clones were CD4 or CD8 was inferred by matching scalp TCRbeta sequences against CD4 and CD8 repertoires sorted from blood. Imported from immuneACCESS, the table was reduced by TCRdb to in-frame sequences with V and J called. These copies leave out some clones; in studies compared against another copy, an unresolved V gene accounts for under half, and the cause of the remainder is not known. The D gene and trimming were derived from the DNA, and the V and J assignments and clone size from that table. Counted in this sample were some 180,000 clones; roughly 60% of them appeared once. The ten most abundant clones make up over 1.5% of the sample.

The chain links TRBV30 with TRBJ1-1, and possibly TRBD1, on 5 matching bases. The sequence was collected from a human donor with alopecia areata. The material was CD4+ T cells sorted from blood, obtained at week 0. The DNA is as follows: TGTGCCTGGAGTGGGTACGGGGGGTATACTGAAGCTTTCTTT. The translation is CAWSGYGGYTEAFF. Here the CDR3 is joined to the reference TRBV30 and TRBJ1-1 genes, and the full variable domain is: SQTIHQWPATLVQPVGSPLSLECTVEGTSNPNLYWYRQAAGRGLQLLFYSVGIGQISSEVPQNLSASRPQDRQFILSSKKLLLSDSGFYLCAWSGYGGYTEAFFGQGTRLTVV.